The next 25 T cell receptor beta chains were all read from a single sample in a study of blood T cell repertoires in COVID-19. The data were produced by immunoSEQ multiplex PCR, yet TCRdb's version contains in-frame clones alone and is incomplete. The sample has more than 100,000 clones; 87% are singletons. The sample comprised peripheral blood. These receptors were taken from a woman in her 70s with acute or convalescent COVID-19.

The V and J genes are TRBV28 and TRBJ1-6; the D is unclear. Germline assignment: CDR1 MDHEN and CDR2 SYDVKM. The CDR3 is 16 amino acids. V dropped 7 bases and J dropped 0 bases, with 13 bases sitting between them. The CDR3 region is CASTRTDFSYNSPLHF. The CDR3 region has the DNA TGTGCCAGCACCAGGACTGACTTCTCCTATAATTCACCCCTCCACTTT.

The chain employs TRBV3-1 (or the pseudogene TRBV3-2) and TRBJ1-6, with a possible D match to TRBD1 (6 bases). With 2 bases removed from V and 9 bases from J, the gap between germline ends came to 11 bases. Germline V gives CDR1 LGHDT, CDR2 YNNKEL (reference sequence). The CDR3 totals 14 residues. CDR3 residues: CASSQPGASSPLHF. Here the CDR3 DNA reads TGTGCCAGCAGCCAACCAGGGGCCAGTTCACCCCTCCACTTT.

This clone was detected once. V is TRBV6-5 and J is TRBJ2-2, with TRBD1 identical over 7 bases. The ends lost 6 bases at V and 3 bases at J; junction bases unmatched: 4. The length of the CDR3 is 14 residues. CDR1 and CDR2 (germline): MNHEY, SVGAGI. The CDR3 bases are TGTGCCAGCAGGCCGACAGGGTACACCGGGGAGCTGTTTTTT. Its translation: CASRPTGYTGELFF.

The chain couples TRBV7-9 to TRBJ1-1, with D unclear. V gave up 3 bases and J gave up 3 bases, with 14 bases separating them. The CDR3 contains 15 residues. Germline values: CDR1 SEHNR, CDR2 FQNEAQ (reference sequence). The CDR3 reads CASSLQEVTYTEAFF. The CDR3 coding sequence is TGTGCCAGCAGCTTGCAGGAAGTGACCTACACTGAAGCTTTCTTT.

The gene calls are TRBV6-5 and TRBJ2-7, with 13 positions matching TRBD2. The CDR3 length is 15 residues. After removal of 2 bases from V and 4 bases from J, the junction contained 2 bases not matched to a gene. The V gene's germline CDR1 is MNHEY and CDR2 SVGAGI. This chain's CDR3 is CASSYGTSGNYEQYF. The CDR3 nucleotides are TGTGCCAGCAGTTACGGGACTAGCGGGAATTACGAGCAGTACTTC.

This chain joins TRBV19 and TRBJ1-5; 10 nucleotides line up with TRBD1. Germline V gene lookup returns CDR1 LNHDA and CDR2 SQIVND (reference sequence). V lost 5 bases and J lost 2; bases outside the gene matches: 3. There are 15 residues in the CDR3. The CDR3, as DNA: TGTGCCAGTAGTTGGGACAGGGGTGGCAATCAGCCCCAGCATTTT. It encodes CASSWDRGGNQPQHF.

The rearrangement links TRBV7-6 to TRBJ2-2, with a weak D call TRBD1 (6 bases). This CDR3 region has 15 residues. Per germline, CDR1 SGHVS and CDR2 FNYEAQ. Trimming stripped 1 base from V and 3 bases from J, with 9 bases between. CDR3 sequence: CASSLGPGDTGELFF. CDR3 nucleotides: TGTGCCAGCAGCTTAGGCCCAGGGGACACCGGGGAGCTGTTTTTT.

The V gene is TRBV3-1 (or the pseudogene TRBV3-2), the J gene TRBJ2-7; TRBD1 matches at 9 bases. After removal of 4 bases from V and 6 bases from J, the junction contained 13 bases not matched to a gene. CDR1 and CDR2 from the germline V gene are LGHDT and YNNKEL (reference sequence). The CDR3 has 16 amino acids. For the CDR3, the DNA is TGTGCCAGCAGCCTCGCTCCTGGACAGGGGTTCGGCGAGCAGTACTTC. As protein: CASSLAPGQGFGEQYF.

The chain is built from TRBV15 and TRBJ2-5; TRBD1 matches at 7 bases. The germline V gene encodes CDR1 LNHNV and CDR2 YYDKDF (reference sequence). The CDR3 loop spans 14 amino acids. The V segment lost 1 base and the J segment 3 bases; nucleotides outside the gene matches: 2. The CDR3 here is CATSRGQGKETQYF. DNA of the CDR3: TGTGCCACCAGCAGAGGACAGGGAAAAGAGACCCAGTACTTC.

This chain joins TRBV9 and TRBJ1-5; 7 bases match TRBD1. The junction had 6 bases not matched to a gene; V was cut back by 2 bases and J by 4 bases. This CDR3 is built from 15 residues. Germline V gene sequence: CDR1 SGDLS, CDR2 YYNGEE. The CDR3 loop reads CASSVTGAWNQPQHF. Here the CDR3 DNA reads TGTGCCAGCAGCGTTACAGGGGCTTGGAATCAGCCCCAGCATTTT.

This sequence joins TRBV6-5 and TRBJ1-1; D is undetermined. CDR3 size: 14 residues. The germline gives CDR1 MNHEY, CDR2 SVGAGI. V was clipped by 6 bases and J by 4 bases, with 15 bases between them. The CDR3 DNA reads TGTGCCAGCAGCCCAGACACCACCGGCACTGAAGCTTTCTTT. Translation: CASSPDTTGTEAFF.

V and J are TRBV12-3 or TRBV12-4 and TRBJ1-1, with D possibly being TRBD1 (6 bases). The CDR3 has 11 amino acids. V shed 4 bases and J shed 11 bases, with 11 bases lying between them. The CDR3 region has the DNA TGTGCCAGCAGTTCAGGGGTAGGGGCTTTCTTT. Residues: CASSSGVGAFF.

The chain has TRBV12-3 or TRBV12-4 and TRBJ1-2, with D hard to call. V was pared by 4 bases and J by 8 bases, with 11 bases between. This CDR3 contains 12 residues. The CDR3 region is CASSSSSMGYTF. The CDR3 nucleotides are TGTGCCAGCAGTTCAAGTTCTATGGGCTACACCTTC.

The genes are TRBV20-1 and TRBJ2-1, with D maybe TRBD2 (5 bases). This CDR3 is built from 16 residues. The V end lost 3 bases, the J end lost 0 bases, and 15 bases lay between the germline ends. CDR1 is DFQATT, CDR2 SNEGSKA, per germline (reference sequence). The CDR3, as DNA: TGCAGTGCTAGTATTCGGACTGGTAGCTCCTACAATGAGCAGTTCTTC. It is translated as CSASIRTGSSYNEQFF.

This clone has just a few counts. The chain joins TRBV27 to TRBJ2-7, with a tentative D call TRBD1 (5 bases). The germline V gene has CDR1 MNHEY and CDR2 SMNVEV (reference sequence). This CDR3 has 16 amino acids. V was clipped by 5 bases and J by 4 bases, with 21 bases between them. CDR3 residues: CASSPSSAGNTYEQYF. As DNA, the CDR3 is TGTGCCAGCAGTCCTTCCTCGGCAGGGAATACGTACGAGCAGTACTTC.

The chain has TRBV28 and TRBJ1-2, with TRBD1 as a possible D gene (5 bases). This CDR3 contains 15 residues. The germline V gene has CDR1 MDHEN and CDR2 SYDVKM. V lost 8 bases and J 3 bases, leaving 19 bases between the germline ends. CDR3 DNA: TGTGCCAGCGAAACCCCAGACAGATCAGACTATGGCTACACCTTC. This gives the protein CASETPDRSDYGYTF.

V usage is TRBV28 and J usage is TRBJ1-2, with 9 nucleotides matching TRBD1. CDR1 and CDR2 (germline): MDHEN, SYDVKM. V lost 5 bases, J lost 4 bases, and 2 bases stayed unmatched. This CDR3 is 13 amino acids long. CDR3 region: CASSPDRGYGYTF. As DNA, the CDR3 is TGTGCCAGCAGTCCGGACAGGGGCTATGGCTACACCTTC.

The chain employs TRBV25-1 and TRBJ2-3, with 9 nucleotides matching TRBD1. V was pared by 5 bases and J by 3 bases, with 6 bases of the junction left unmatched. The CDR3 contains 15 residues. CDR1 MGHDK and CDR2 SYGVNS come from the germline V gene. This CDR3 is CASSPDRGKTDTQYF. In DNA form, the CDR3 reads TGTGCCAGCAGTCCGGACAGGGGAAAAACAGATACGCAGTATTTT.

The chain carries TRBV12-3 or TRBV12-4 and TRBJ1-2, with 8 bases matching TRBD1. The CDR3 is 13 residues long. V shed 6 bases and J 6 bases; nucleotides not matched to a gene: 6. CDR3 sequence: CASSPGQGNGYTF. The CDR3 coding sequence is TGTGCCAGCAGCCCAGGACAGGGAAATGGCTACACCTTC.

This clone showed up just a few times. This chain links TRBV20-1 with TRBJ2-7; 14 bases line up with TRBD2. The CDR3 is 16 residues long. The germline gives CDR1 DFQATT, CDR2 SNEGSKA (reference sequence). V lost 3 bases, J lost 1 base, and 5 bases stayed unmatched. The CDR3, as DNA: TGCAGTGCTAGTCGACTAGCGGGGGGGCCGTCCTACGAGCAGTACTTC. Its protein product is CSASRLAGGPSYEQYF.

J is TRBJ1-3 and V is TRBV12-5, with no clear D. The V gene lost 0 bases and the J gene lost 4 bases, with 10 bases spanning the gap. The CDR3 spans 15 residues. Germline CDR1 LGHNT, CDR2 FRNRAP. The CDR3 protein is CASGLVTGVGNTIYF. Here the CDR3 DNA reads TGTGCTAGTGGTTTGGTAACCGGGGTAGGAAACACCATATATTTT.

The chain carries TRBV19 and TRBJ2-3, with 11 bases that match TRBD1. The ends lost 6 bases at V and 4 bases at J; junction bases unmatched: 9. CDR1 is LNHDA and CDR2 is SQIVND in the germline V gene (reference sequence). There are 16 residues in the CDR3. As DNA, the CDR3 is TGTGCCAGTAGCAAACGGGGGGGACAGGGGGCAGATACGCAGTATTTT. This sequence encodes CASSKRGGQGADTQYF.

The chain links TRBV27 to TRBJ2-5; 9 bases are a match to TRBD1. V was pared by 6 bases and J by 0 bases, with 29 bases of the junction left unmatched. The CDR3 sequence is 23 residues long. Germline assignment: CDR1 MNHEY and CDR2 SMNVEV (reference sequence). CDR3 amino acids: CASRPRDRETGTGKTNYQETQYF. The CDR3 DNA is TGTGCCAGCAGACCCAGAGATCGAGAAACAGGGACAGGGAAAACGAACTACCAAGAGACCCAGTACTTC.

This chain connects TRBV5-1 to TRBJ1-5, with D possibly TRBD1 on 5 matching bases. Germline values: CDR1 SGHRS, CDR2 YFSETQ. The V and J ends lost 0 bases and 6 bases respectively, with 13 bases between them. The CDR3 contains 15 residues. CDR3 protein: CASSLAGGNGQPQHF. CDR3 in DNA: TGCGCCAGCAGCTTGGCCGGGGGAAACGGTCAGCCCCAGCATTTT.

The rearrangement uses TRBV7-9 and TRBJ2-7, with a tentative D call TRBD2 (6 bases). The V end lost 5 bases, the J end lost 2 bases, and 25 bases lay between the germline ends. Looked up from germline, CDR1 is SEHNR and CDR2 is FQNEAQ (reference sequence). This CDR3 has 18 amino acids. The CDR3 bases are TGTGCCAGCAGCCCCCGTCGCCCCGGGGGACGGATAACCTACGAGCAGTACTTC. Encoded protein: CASSPRRPGGRITYEQYF.